This is a list of T cell receptor beta chains from one sample in a study of blood T cells in healthy people across ages. One entry per CDR3 protein, called by TCRdb with MiXCR from the 5' RACE reads. Of over 450,000 distinct CDR3 sequences listed, around 24% are singletons. Another study also made use of these data, one on T cells of mothers and their children.

Material for sequencing was blood. The receptors derive from a boy aged 5-17 years in good health. Both conserved end residues are part of each CDR3.

>TRBJ1-4|14|TRBV4-1
CASSQEGSAEKLFF
>-|15|TRBV6-2/TRBV6-3
CASSRGLAPQETQYF
>TRBJ1-2|14|TRBV6-2/TRBV6-3
CASTRQGENYGYTF
>TRBJ2-5|15|TRBV4-3
CASSPDGNPGETQYF
>TRBJ2-1|13|TRBV29-1
CSVRMGTIDEQFF
>TRBJ1-2|15|TRBV6-4
CASSDEGTGVRGYTF
>TRBJ2-2|17|TRBV6-2/TRBV6-3
CASVYRGTALNTGELFF
>TRBJ1-6|16|TRBV7-2
CASSLNRASNHSPLHF
>TRBJ1-3|17|TRBV7-9
CASSLDGVQLSGNTIYF
>TRBJ1-2|14|TRBV25-1
CASWGERSSYGYTF
>TRBJ2-1|17|TRBV6-2/TRBV6-3
CASSYSGSGGVYNEQFF
>TRBJ1-2|14|TRBV20-1
CSARGTGGNYGYTF
>TRBJ1-1|14|TRBV18
CASSTQTLNTEAFF
>TRBJ1-4|15|TRBV27
CASTTSPVGREKLFF
>TRBJ1-5|15|TRBV6-2/TRBV6-3
CASSYFGRRNQPQHF
>TRBJ2-7|15|TRBV27
CASSLSWQGAREQYF
>TRBJ2-1|18|TRBV11-2
CASSLEFLTGVSYNEQFF
>TRBJ2-3|19|TRBV4-3
CASSQESSGGGMGTDTQYF
>TRBJ2-3|16|TRBV6-1
CASSGNRGSSTDTQYF
>-|15|TRBV9
CASSVRTGFPYEQYF
>TRBJ1-2|13|TRBV12-3/TRBV12-4
CASSPTGPGRYTF
>TRBJ2-1|17|TRBV28
CASSLGRRLSSYNEQFF
>TRBJ1-4|15|TRBV6-5
CASSYSGPSNEKLFF
>TRBJ2-7|14|TRBV6-2/TRBV6-3
CASTAQLLTYEQYF
>TRBJ2-5|15|TRBV6-1
CASSGDTGDQETQYF
>TRBJ2-6|15|TRBV7-9
CASRRERSGANVLTF
>TRBJ1-5|16|TRBV7-8
CASSLDGTGGSQPQHF
>TRBJ1-1|14|TRBV3-1
CASSPDSSNTEAFF
>-|15|TRBV9
CASSVRSGSAYEQYF
>TRBJ1-2|17|TRBV6-5
CASSYRPRGTTNYGYTF
>TRBJ2-7|13|TRBV20-1
CSATAGTGYEQYF
>TRBJ1-1|15|TRBV5-6
CASSSKRGLDTEAFF
>TRBJ2-1|13|TRBV5-1
CASSLAGRSLQFF
>TRBJ2-2|13|TRBV19
CASSRGGPGELFF
>-|17|TRBV5-1
CASSYDPTGAGSNEQYF
>TRBJ2-2|16|TRBV4-1
CASSLLVSSNTGELFF
>TRBJ2-7|10|TRBV20-1
CREQGAEQYF